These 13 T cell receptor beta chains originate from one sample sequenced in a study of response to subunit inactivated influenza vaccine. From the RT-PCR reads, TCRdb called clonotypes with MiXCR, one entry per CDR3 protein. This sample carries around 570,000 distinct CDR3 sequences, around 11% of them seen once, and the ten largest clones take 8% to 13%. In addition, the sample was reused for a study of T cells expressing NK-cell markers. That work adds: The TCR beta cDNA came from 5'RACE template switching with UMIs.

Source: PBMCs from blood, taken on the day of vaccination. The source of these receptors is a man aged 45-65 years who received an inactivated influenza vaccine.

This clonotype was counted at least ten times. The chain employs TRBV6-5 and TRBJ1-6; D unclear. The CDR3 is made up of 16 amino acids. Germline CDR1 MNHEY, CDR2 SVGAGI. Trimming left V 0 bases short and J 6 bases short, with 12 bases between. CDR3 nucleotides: TGTGCCAGCAGTTACTCGAGTCGAGCCGCTAATTCACCCCTCCACTTT. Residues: CASSYSSRAANSPLHF.

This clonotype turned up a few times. The CDR3 spells CASSPHGAGGYEQYF. Here the CDR3 DNA reads TGTGCCAGCAGCCCCCACGGAGCGGGAGGCTACGAGCAGTACTTC. J is TRBJ2-7 and V is TRBV9; the match to TRBD2 covers 9 bases. The V gene end was trimmed by 4 bases and the J gene end by 3 bases; junction bases not matched to a gene: 8. This CDR3 spans 15 amino acids. Germline V CDR1 and CDR2: SGDLS, YYNGEE.

CDR3 sequence: CASRPAASGRNEQYF. As DNA, the CDR3 is TGTGCCAGCAGACCGGCAGCTAGCGGGAGGAACGAGCAGTACTTC. The chain employs TRBV28 and TRBJ2-7, with TRBD2 matching over 11 bases. V shed 6 bases, J shed 5 bases, and the junction held 9 bases outside the gene matches. The CDR3 spans 15 residues. Germline V gene sequence: CDR1 MDHEN, CDR2 SYDVKM.

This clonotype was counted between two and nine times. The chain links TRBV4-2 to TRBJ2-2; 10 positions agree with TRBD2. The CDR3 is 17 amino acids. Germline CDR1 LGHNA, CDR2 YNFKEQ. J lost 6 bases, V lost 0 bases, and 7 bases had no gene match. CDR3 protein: CASSQDSLAGASGELFF. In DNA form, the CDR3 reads TGTGCCAGCAGCCAAGATTCCCTAGCGGGAGCGTCCGGGGAGCTGTTTTTT.

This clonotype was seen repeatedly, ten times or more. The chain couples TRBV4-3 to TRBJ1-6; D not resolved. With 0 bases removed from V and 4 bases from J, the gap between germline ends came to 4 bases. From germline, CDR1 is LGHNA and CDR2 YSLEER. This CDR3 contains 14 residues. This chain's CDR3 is CASSQDSYNSPLHF. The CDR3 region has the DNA TGCGCCAGCAGCCAAGATTCGTATAATTCACCCCTCCACTTT.

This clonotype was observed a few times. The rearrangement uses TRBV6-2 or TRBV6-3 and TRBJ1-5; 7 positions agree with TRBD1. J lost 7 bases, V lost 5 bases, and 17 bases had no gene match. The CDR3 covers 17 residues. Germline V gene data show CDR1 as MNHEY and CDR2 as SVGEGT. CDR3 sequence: CASSPPGQNYVGQPQHF. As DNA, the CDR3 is TGTGCCAGCAGTCCTCCGGGACAGAATTATGTAGGCCAGCCCCAGCATTTT.

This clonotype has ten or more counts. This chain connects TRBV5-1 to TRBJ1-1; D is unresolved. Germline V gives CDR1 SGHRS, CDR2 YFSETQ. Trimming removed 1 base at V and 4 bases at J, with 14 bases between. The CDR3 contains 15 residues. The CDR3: CASSLLGPEATEAFF. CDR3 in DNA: TGCGCCAGCAGCTTGTTGGGCCCGGAGGCCACTGAAGCTTTCTTT. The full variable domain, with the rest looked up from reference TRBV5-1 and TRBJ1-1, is KAGVTQTPRYLIKTRGQQVTLSCSPISGHRSVSWYQQTPGQGLQFLFEYFSETQRNKGNFPGRFSGRQFSNSRSEMNVSTLELGDSALYLCASSLLGPEATEAFFGQGTRLTVV.

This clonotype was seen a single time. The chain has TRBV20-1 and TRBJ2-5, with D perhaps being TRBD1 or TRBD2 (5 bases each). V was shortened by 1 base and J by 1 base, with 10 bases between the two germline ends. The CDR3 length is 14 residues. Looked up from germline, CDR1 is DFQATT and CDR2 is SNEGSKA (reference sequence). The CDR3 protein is CSARVFGTQETQYF. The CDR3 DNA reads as TGCAGTGCTAGAGTTTTTGGGACCCAAGAGACCCAGTACTTC.

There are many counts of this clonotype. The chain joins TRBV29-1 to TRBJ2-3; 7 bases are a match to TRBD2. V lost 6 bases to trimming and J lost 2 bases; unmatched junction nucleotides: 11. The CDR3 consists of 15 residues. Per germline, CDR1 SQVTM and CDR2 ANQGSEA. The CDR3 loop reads CSVKPGTTDTDTQYF. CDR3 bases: TGCAGCGTGAAGCCCGGGACTACAGACACAGATACGCAGTATTTT.

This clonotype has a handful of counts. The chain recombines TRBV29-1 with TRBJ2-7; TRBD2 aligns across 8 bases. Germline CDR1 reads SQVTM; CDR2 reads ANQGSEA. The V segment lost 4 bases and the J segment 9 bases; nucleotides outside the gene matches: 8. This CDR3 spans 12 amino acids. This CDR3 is CSVGFGGAGQYF. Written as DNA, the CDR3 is TGCAGCGTTGGGTTCGGGGGGGCCGGGCAGTACTTC.

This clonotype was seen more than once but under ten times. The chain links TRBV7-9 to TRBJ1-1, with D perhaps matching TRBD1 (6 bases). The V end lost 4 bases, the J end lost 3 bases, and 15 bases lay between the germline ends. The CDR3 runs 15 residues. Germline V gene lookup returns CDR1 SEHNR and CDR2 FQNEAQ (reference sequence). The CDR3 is CASSSQGVPHTEAFF. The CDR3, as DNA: TGTGCCAGCAGCTCACAGGGTGTTCCTCACACTGAAGCTTTCTTT.

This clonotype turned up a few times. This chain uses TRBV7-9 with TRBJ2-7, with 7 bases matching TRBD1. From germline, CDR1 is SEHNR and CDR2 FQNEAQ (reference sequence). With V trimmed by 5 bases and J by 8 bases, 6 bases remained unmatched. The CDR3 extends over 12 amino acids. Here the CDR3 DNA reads TGTGCCAGCAGCCGGACAGGCCCTCAGCAGTACTTC. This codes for CASSRTGPQQYF.

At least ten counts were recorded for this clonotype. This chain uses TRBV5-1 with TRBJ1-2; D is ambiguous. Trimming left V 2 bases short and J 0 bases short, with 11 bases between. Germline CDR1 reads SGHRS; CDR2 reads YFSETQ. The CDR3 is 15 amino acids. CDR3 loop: CASSLLTEANYGYTF. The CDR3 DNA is TGCGCCAGCAGCTTATTGACGGAAGCTAACTATGGCTACACCTTC.